These T cell receptor beta chains were read from a single sample in a study of post-analysis software for immune sequencing data. TCRdb independently ran MiXCR on the PCR reads; one entry per CDR3 protein. This table has 250,000 to 300,000 distinct CDR3 sequences, 35% to 45% appearing once. The sequenced material came from blood. The origin of the receptors is a girl under 18 with multiple sclerosis. CDR3s leave out the opening cysteine and the closing phenylalanine or tryptophan. A D gene is named only where the DNA matches it firmly.

d_call	v_call	j_call	cdr3_aa
TRBD1	TRBV20-1	TRBJ2-7	SARDPGTGALEQY
TRBD2	TRBV18	TRBJ2-3	ASSKSPVASGTTDTQY
.	TRBV9	TRBJ2-1	ASSVGGATSNEQF
TRBD2	TRBV4-1	TRBJ2-5	ASSPWAGATQETQY
.	TRBV4-1	TRBJ2-1	ASSPKAPRGVKNEQF
.	TRBV5-1	TRBJ2-2	ASSLDPANTGELF
.	TRBV24-1	TRBJ2-1	ATSGSGWENEQF
TRBD2	TRBV4-2	TRBJ2-1	ASRVTGGPSYNEQF
.	TRBV2	TRBJ2-1	ASNEGENEQF
.	TRBV5-1	TRBJ2-2	ASSLQSNTGELF
.	TRBV10-3	TRBJ2-3	AISESQVPGDTQY